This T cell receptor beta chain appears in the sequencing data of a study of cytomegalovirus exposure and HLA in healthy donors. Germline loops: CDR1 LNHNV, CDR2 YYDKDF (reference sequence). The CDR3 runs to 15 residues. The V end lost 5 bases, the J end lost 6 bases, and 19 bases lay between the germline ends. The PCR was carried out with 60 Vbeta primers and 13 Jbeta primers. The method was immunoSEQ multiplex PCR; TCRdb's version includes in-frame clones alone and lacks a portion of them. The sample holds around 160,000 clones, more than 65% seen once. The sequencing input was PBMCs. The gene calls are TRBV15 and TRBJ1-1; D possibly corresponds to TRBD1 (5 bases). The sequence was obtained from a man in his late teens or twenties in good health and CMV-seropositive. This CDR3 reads CATSPGGRVKAEAFF. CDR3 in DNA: TGTGCCACCAGCCCCGGGGGTAGGGTCAAGGCTGAAGCTTTCTTT.